The 2 T cell receptor beta chains below come from one sample, sequenced in a study of breast tumors, draining lymph nodes, adjacent tissues. TCRdb passed the multiplex PCR reads through MiXCR, listing each CDR3 protein once. The data contain 200,000 to 250,000 distinct CDR3 sequences, 30% to 35% of them singletons. The lymph nodes were axillary draining lymph nodes from breast cancer patients. Material: axillary lymph node tissue. These receptors came from a female donor with breast cancer. Some clones in this sample may be carry-over from other donors' samples.

In its sample, this clonotype was seen many times. This sequence joins TRBV20-1 and TRBJ2-3, with 8 bases fitting TRBD2. J was trimmed by 1 base and V by 3 bases; bases with no gene match: 3. Germline loops: CDR1 DFQATT, CDR2 SNEGSKA (reference sequence). The CDR3 extends over 14 amino acids. The CDR3 region has the DNA TGCAGTGCTAGTGTAGCGGGGCGCACAGATACGCAGTATTTT. It encodes CSASVAGRTDTQYF.

This clonotype was detected ten times or more. The chain links TRBV7-2 to TRBJ2-5, with TRBD1 as a possible D gene (7 bases). Germline V gene data show CDR1 as SGHTA and CDR2 as FQGNSA. This CDR3 is built from 16 residues. The ends were cut back, 1 base at V and 2 bases at J, with 14 bases in the middle. CDR3: CASSLGGQGGQETQYF. DNA for the CDR3: TGTGCCAGCAGCTTAGGGGGCCAGGGGGGACAAGAGACCCAGTACTTC.